This T cell receptor (beta chain) was recovered during a study of shared clonotypes between healthy human individuals. Broader study findings: Four donors had around 5% of their naive CD4 clonotypes in common. Generation probabilities of non-shared clonotypes were lower (relative to those shared by all four donors).

Deep level was the assay's run setting. Profiled with immunoSEQ multiplex PCR; TCRdb holds only in-frame clones, not every one. The sample records approximately 590,000 clones, just under 97% being singletons. In the naive CD8 group, cells lacked CD45RO and were positively selected for CCR7, so terminally differentiated effector memory CD45RA+ cells were left out. Everyone who donated was a Caucasian adult who lived in Nashville, Tennessee. This CDR3 region has 15 residues. Germline V CDR1 and CDR2: MNHEY, SMNVEV (reference sequence). The V and J ends lost 5 bases and 6 bases, in that order; junction bases with no gene match: 5. Turning to this clone: The antigen is undetermined.

This sequence was found in a woman aged 25 to 39 in good health. The V gene is TRBV27, the J gene TRBJ2-1; the match to TRBD2 covers 12 bases. Sequenced sample: naive CD8+ T cells sorted from blood. The CDR3 reads CASSLLAGGSNEQFF. DNA for the CDR3: TGTGCCAGCAGTCTTCTAGCGGGAGGGTCCAATGAGCAGTTCTTC.